These 11 T cell receptor beta chains originate from one sample sequenced in a study of T cell responses to AZD1222 COVID-19 vaccine. This table comes from immunoSEQ multiplex PCR, and its TCRdb copy is limited to in-frame clones, with some not included. This sample has 110,000 or so clones, with roughly 89% found just once. This sample comprised peripheral blood, obtained 28 days after the second AZD1222 dose. These receptors were obtained from an adult who received the AZD1222 COVID-19 vaccine.

This chain joins TRBV3-1 (or the pseudogene TRBV3-2) and TRBJ2-1; the D gene is possibly TRBD1 (5 bases). Trimming removed 4 bases at V and 5 bases at J, with 21 bases between. This CDR3 is built from 17 residues. CDR1 is LGHDT and CDR2 is YNNKEL in the germline V gene (reference sequence). The CDR3 region is CASSRDGAGHRNNEQFF. In DNA, the CDR3 is TGTGCCAGCAGCCGTGATGGGGCTGGACACCGGAACAATGAGCAGTTCTTC.

J is TRBJ2-5 and V is TRBV28; 9 positions match TRBD1. V lost 6 bases to trimming and J lost 4 bases; unmatched junction nucleotides: 12. Germline V lookup: CDR1 MDHEN, CDR2 SYDVKM. CDR3 length: 16 residues. CDR3 in DNA: TGTGCCAGCAGCCCTACCGGGACAGGGTACTCAGAGACCCAGTACTTC. Its translation: CASSPTGTGYSETQYF.

The chain carries TRBV2 and TRBJ2-1; D ambiguous. This CDR3 contains 12 residues. CDR1 is SNHLY, CDR2 FYNNEI, per germline. Between the trimmed V and J ends, which lost 3 bases and 8 bases, there was a span of 8 bases. The CDR3 DNA reads as TGTGCCAGCAGTGACGGTAGCCATGAGCAGTTCTTC. Amino acids: CASSDGSHEQFF.

V is TRBV30 and J is TRBJ2-7; TRBD1 matches at 7 bases. V lost 1 base to trimming and J lost 1 base; unmatched junction nucleotides: 7. The CDR3 spans 15 residues. Germline V CDR1 and CDR2: GTSNPN, SVGIG (reference sequence). CDR3 residues: CAWSGDSGNSYEQYF. Written as DNA, the CDR3 is TGTGCCTGGAGTGGGGACAGTGGAAATTCCTACGAGCAGTACTTC.

The chain couples TRBV28 to TRBJ2-7; possibly TRBD1 for D (5 bases). The CDR3 is 12 residues long. Germline CDR1 reads MDHEN; CDR2 reads SYDVKM. Trimming cost V 7 bases and J 2 bases, with 9 bases left between them. The DNA for the CDR3 is TGTGCCAGCACGACAGTCCCCTACGAGCAGTACTTC. Amino acids: CASTTVPYEQYF.

V gene TRBV28 combines with J gene TRBJ2-7; 12 bases are shared with TRBD1. Trimming took 1 base from V and 0 from J; bases not matched to a gene: 13. CDR1 is MDHEN and CDR2 is SYDVKM in the germline V gene. There are 20 residues in the CDR3. CDR3 sequence reads: CASSLLYGTGGTTSSYEQYF. CDR3 coding DNA: TGTGCCAGCAGTTTATTGTACGGGACAGGGGGCACCACGTCCTCCTACGAGCAGTACTTC.

The chain uses TRBV19 and TRBJ1-5; no clear D. V was clipped by 7 bases and J by 3 bases, with 13 bases between them. CDR1 and CDR2 from the germline V gene are LNHDA and SQIVND (reference sequence). CDR3 length: 14 amino acids. This CDR3 is CASTPGGFNQPQHF. In DNA form, the CDR3 reads TGTGCCAGTACCCCAGGCGGATTCAATCAGCCCCAGCATTTT.

The chain employs TRBV6-5 and TRBJ2-3; D is undetermined. Per the germline V gene, CDR1 is MNHEY and CDR2 is SVGAGI. Trimming took off 7 bases at V and 4 bases at J, with 9 bases between the two ends. The CDR3 sequence is 12 residues long. In DNA, the CDR3 is TGTGCCAGCACGACCCTCCCAGATACGCAGTATTTT. The encoded protein is CASTTLPDTQYF.

The V call is TRBV6-5, the J call TRBJ1-6; TRBD1 matches at 7 bases. From germline, CDR1 is MNHEY and CDR2 SVGAGI. Trimming cost V 6 bases and J 7 bases; bases outside gene matches: 6. CDR3 size: 14 residues. CDR3 sequence: CASSSGTDNSPLHF. The CDR3 bases are TGTGCCAGCAGCTCCGGGACAGACAATTCACCCCTCCACTTT.

This clone was found once. The CDR3 coding sequence is TGTGCCATCAGTGAGAGGGTGAATACCTACGAGCAGTACTTC. Protein product: CAISERVNTYEQYF. The J gene is TRBJ2-7, the V gene TRBV10-3; D is unclear. V lost 2 bases and J lost 2, with 10 bases in between. The CDR3 length is 14 residues. Germline V gene lookup returns CDR1 ENHRY and CDR2 SYGVKD.

J is TRBJ2-1 and V is TRBV7-3; D gene ambiguous. Germline CDR1 SGHTA, CDR2 FQGTGA. This CDR3 spans 13 amino acids. Trimming left V 1 base short and J 8 bases short, with 9 bases between. The chain's CDR3 is CASSLKGFHEQFF. DNA of the CDR3: TGTGCCAGCAGCTTAAAGGGTTTCCATGAGCAGTTCTTC.